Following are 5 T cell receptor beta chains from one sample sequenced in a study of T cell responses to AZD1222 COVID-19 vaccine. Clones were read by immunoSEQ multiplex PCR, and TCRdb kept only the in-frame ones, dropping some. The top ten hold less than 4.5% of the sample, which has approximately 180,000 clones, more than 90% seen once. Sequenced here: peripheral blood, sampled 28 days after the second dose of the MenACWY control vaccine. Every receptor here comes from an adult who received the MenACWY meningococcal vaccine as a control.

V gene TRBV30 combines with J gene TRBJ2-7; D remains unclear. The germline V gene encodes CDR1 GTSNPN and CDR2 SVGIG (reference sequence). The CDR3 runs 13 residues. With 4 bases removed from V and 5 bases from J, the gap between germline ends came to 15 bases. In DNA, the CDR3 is TGTGCCTGGAATTGGGGTTTAACCCACGAGCAGTACTTC. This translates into CAWNWGLTHEQYF.

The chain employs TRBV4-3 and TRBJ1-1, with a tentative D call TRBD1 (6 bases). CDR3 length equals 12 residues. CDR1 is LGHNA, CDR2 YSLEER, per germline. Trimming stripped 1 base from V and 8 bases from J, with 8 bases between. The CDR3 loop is CASSQGTGEAFF. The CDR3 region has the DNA TGCGCCAGCAGCCAAGGAACAGGGGAAGCTTTCTTT.

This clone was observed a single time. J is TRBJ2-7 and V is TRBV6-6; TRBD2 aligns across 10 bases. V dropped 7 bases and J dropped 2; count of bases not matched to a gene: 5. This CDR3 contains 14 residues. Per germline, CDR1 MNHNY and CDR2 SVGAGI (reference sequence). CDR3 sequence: CASKSGRGTYEQYF. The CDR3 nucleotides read TGTGCCAGCAAGAGCGGGAGGGGAACCTACGAGCAGTACTTC.

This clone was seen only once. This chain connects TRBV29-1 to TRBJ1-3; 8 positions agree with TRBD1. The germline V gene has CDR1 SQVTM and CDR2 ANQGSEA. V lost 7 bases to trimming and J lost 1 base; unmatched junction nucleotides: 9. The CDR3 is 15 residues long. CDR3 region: CSALTGDGSGNTIYF. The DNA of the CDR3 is TGCAGCGCCCTGACAGGGGATGGTTCTGGAAACACCATATATTTT. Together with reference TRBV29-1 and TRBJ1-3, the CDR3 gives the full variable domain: SAVISQKPSRDICQRGTSLTIQCQVDSQVTMMFWYRQQPGQSLTLIATANQGSEATYESGFVIDKFPISRPNLTFSTLTVSNMSPEDSSIYLCSALTGDGSGNTIYFGEGSWLTVV.

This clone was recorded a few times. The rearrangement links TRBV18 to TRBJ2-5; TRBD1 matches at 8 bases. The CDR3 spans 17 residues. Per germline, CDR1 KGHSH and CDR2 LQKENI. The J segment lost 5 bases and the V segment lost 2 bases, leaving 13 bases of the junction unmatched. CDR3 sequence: CASSPALDRGDRETQYF. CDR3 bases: TGTGCCAGCTCACCAGCCCTCGACAGGGGAGACAGGGAGACCCAGTACTTC.